This is a list of T cell receptor beta chains from one sample in a study of cytomegalovirus exposure and HLA in healthy donors. Produced via immunoSEQ multiplex PCR; TCRdb's table is partial and in-frame only. The sample has approximately 150,000 clones, approximately 77% seen once. Sequenced: PBMCs. The receptors stem from a male donor in good health and CMV-seropositive. CDR3s include the opening cysteine and the closing phenylalanine or tryptophan. A D gene is named only where the DNA matches it firmly. Expanded clones get a size class; other rows say once, few or many, or leave the size out.

clone size	D gene	V gene	J gene	CDR3 DNA	CDR3 protein
.	.	TRBV11-3	TRBJ2-3	TGTGCCAGCAGCTCCACACGATACGGGGGCACAGATACGCAGTATTTT	CASSSTRYGGTDTQYF
.	.	TRBV18	TRBJ1-1	TGTGCCAGCTCACCAAGACAGGCCCTGATGAACACTGAAGCTTTCTTT	CASSPRQALMNTEAFF
once	.	TRBV4-3	TRBJ1-2	TGCGCCAGCAGCCAAGAGGGAAGGGGCGGCGGCTACACCTTC	CASSQEGRGGGYTF
.	.	TRBV6-5	TRBJ2-6	TGTGCCAGCAGTACAGGGAGCTCTGGGGCCAACGTCCTGACTTTC	CASSTGSSGANVLTF
.	.	TRBV7-2	TRBJ2-3	TGTGCCAGCAGATATACTCGGGCGGGCGCAGATACGCAGTATTTT	CASRYTRAGADTQYF
.	TRBD1	TRBV5-1	TRBJ1-1	TGCGCCAGCAGACACAGGGGGCCGGGGACTGAAGCTTTCTTT	CASRHRGPGTEAFF
few	.	TRBV6-5	TRBJ2-7	TGTGCCAGCAGTTACCGACAGGCCTCCTACGAGCAGTACTTC	CASSYRQASYEQYF
few	TRBD2	TRBV19	TRBJ2-1	TGTGCCAGTAGTATTAAGCAGCGGGGGGGCGAAAATGAGCAGTTCTTC	CASSIKQRGGENEQFF
.	TRBD1	TRBV5-6	TRBJ2-7	TGTGCCAGCAGCAACAGGGGTCGCGACGAGCAGTACTTC	CASSNRGRDEQYF
.	.	TRBV6-5	TRBJ2-7	TGTGCCAGCAGTTACTCGAGAGGGTACGAGCAGTACTTC	CASSYSRGYEQYF
once	.	TRBV6-6	TRBJ1-6	TGTGCCAGCAGTTACTCGGCAGGGCAGAATTCACCCCTCCACTTT	CASSYSAGQNSPLHF
.	.	TRBV5-4	TRBJ2-1	TGTGCCAGTACTATCACAGGAGAACACAATGAGCAGTTCTTC	CASTITGEHNEQFF
.	TRBD2	TRBV4-2	TRBJ2-5	TGTGCCAGCAGCAAAAATAGCGGGGGGGCCCAAGAGACCCAGTACTTC	CASSKNSGGAQETQYF
.	TRBD1	TRBV13	TRBJ1-4	TGTGCCAGCAGCAAAACCCACCGATTGACAGGGGAGGATGAAAAACTGTTTTTT	CASSKTHRLTGEDEKLFF
.	.	TRBV11-2	TRBJ2-5	TGTGCCAGCAGCTTAGTCGCACTAGCCCAAGAGACTCAGTACTTC	CASSLVALAQETQYF
.	.	TRBV13	TRBJ2-3	TGTGCCAGCAGCTCGTCGCAGGGGGGCCTAGAGGATACGCAGTATTTT	CASSSSQGGLEDTQYF
.	TRBD1	TRBV4-3	TRBJ1-2	TGCGCCAGCAGCCAGTGGACAGGAGCTAACTATGGCTACACCTTC	CASSQWTGANYGYTF
.	.	TRBV6-6	TRBJ2-3	TGTGCCAGCAGTCCTTTTCCCCCTCCTAGCACAGATACGCAGTATTTT	CASSPFPPPSTDTQYF
.	TRBD2	TRBV4-2	TRBJ2-3	TGTGCCAGCAGCCAAGTCGGGTCTAGCGGGCTCACAGATACGCAGTATTTT	CASSQVGSSGLTDTQYF
.	.	TRBV30	TRBJ2-1	TGTGCCTGGAGCCAGGGCTATGAGCAGTTCTTC	CAWSQGYEQFF
once	.	TRBV7-2	TRBJ1-2	TGTGCCAGCAGCTTAGTAGCAATTAACTATGGCTACACCTTC	CASSLVAINYGYTF
.	.	TRBV5-1	TRBJ2-1	TGCGCCAGCAGCTTGGCGAGCGGGTTCTTCTGGGGTAATGAGCAGTTCTTC	CASSLASGFFWGNEQFF
.	.	TRBV18	TRBJ1-1	TGTGCCAGCTCACAGGGACAGAACACTGAAGCTTTCTTT	CASSQGQNTEAFF
.	.	TRBV5-4	TRBJ2-1	TGTGCCAGCAGCCCCGAGGGGGGGGACAATGAGCAGTTCTTC	CASSPEGGDNEQFF
.	.	TRBV11-2	TRBJ1-2	TGTGCCAGCAGCGGGGGGGGCGGGAGGAACTATGGCTACACCTTC	CASSGGGGRNYGYTF
.	.	TRBV5-1	TRBJ2-5	TGCGCCAGCAGCCCCATAGGAGGGGACGAGGAGACCCAGTACTTC	CASSPIGGDEETQYF
.	TRBD1	TRBV6-6	TRBJ2-1	TGTGCCAGCAGTCAGGACAGGGGCGGAACCTACAATGAGCAGTTCTTC	CASSQDRGGTYNEQFF
.	.	TRBV4-3	TRBJ2-1	TGCGCCAGCAGCCCCGGGGGTAATGAGCAGTTCTTC	CASSPGGNEQFF
.	.	TRBV23-1	TRBJ1-1	TGCGCCAGCAAAGCCACGGCCGGACACGACCCAGAAGCTTTCTTT	CASKATAGHDPEAFF
.	TRBD1	TRBV7-9	TRBJ1-4	TGTTCCAGCAGCCTAACAGGGGCGGATGAAAAACTGTTTTTT	CSSSLTGADEKLFF
.	.	TRBV5-1	TRBJ2-3	TGCGCCAGCTCCTCAGGGGGCACAGATACGCAGTATTTT	CASSSGGTDTQYF
few	TRBD1	TRBV10-3	TRBJ1-2	TGTGCCATCAGTGATAAGGGACAGGGGGCTAACTATGGCTACACCTTC	CAISDKGQGANYGYTF
.	.	TRBV2	TRBJ2-2	TGTGCCAGCGGCAGGGAACCCCTATTAGCCGGGGAGCTGTTTTTT	CASGREPLLAGELFF
.	.	TRBV30	TRBJ1-1	TGTGCCTGGACCCTGGCACTGAACACTGAAGCTTTCTTT	CAWTLALNTEAFF
.	.	TRBV5-6	TRBJ2-7	TGTGCCAGCAGCTTGCCAGGGACTTCCTACGAGCAGTACTTC	CASSLPGTSYEQYF
.	.	TRBV27	TRBJ1-2	TGTGCCAGCAGTTCCTTCCGGGGGAACCATGGCTACACCTTC	CASSSFRGNHGYTF
.	TRBD1	TRBV15	TRBJ2-4	TGTGCCACTCCAGGCCCCTCCTTCACAGGGGGCAGGGCCAAAAACATTCAGTACTTC	CATPGPSFTGGRAKNIQYF
.	.	TRBV6-5	TRBJ2-3	TGTGCCAGCAGTTACAGAGAACTGGCAGATACGCAGTATTTT	CASSYRELADTQYF
.	.	TRBV6-1	TRBJ1-5	TGTGCCAGCAGATCAGGGTTAGGAGGCAATCAGCCCCAGCATTTT	CASRSGLGGNQPQHF
few	.	TRBV6-5	TRBJ1-2	TGTGCCAGCAGTTACTCGATTGGGGGCAACTATGGCTACACCTTC	CASSYSIGGNYGYTF
.	.	TRBV4-3	TRBJ2-5	TGCGCCAGCAGCTCAGGAGGGGAGGAGGAGACCCAGTACTTC	CASSSGGEEETQYF
once	.	TRBV30	TRBJ2-6	TGTGCCTGGGCTCGGGGCTCTGGGGCCAACGTCCTGACTTTC	CAWARGSGANVLTF
few	TRBD1	TRBV9	TRBJ1-1	TGTGCCAGCAGCGTAGAAGGGACAGGGTTGGAAGCTTTCTTT	CASSVEGTGLEAFF
.	TRBD1	TRBV6-5	TRBJ2-7	TGTGCCAGCAGTTACACATCCGGGACAGGGGGCTACGAGCAGTACTTC	CASSYTSGTGGYEQYF
once	.	TRBV6-5	TRBJ1-1	TGTGCCAGCAGTTACTCGGTTTCACAGAGGAACACTGAAGCTTTCTTT	CASSYSVSQRNTEAFF
few	TRBD1	TRBV27	TRBJ2-7	TGTGCCAGCAGTTTATCCGGGACAGGTCACTACGAGCAGTACTTC	CASSLSGTGHYEQYF
.	TRBD1	TRBV19	TRBJ1-6	TGTGCCAGTAGTATCCAACCGGGACAGCCAGGACCACCCCTCCACTTT	CASSIQPGQPGPPLHF
.	.	TRBV30	TRBJ1-6	TGTGCCTGGAGTAGGCAGGATAATTCACCCCTCCACTTT	CAWSRQDNSPLHF
.	TRBD1	TRBV7-9	TRBJ2-1	TGTGCCAGCAGTTCCGGGACAGGGGCCAATGAGCAGTTCTTC	CASSSGTGANEQFF
.	.	TRBV23-1	TRBJ1-1	TGCGCCAGCAAATCGTACGGGGCTGAAGCTTTCTTT	CASKSYGAEAFF
.	TRBD2	TRBV25-1	TRBJ2-3	TGTGCCAGCAGTGAATCGTCTAGCGGATACACAGATACGCAGTATTTT	CASSESSSGYTDTQYF
once	.	TRBV6-1	TRBJ1-3	TGTGCCAGCAGTGAAGCTCAGGACAGTTCTGGAAACACCATATATTTT	CASSEAQDSSGNTIYF
.	.	TRBV7-2	TRBJ2-3	TGTGCCAGCAGCGGGGGGGCCGTAGATACGCAGTATTTT	CASSGGAVDTQYF
.	.	TRBV29-1	TRBJ2-3	TGCAGCGTTGAAGGACCGTTTGACAGGAGCACAGATACGCAGTATTTT	CSVEGPFDRSTDTQYF
.	TRBD1	TRBV7-9	TRBJ2-3	TGTGCCAGCAGCCCCCAGGACAGGGCCGATACGCAGTATTTT	CASSPQDRADTQYF